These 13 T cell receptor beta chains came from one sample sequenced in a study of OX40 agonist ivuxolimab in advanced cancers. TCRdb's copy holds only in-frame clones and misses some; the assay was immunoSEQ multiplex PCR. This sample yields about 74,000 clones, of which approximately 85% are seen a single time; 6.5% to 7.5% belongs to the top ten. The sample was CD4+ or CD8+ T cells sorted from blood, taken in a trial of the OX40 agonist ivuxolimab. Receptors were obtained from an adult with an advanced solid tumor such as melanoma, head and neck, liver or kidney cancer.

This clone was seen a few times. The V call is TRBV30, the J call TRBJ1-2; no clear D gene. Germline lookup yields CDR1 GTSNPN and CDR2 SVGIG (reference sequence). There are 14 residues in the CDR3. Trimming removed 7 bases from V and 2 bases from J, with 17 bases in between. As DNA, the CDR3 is TGTGCCTCCTCGATTGGGAGGGCAAACTATGGCTACACCTTC. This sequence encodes CASSIGRANYGYTF.

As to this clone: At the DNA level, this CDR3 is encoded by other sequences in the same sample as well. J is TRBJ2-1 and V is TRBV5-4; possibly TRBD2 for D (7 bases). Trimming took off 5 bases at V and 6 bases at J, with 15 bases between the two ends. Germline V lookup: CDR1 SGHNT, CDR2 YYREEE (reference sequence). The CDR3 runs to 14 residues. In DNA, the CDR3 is TGTGCCAGCAGAGCGACTAGGGGGGGCAATGAGCAGTTCTTC. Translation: CASRATRGGNEQFF.

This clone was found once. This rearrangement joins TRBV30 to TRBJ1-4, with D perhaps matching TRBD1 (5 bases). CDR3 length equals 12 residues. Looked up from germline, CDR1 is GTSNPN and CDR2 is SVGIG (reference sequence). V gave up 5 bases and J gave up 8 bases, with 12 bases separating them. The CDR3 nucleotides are TGTGCCTGGGGGACGGGGTTCGAAAAACTGTTTTTT. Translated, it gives CAWGTGFEKLFF.

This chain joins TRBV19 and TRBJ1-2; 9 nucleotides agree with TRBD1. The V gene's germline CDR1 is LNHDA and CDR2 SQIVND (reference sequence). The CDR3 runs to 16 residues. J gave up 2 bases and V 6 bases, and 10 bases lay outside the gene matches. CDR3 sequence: CASSPGTGRSNYGYTF. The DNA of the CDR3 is TGTGCCAGTAGCCCCGGGACAGGGCGATCGAACTATGGCTACACCTTC.

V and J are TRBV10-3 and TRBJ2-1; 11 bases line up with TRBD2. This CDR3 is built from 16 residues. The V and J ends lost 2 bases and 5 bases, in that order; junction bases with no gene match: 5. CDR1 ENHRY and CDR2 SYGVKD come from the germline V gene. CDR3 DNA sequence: TGTGCCATCAGTGAGCTAGCGGGAGGTACGCACAATGAGCAGTTCTTC. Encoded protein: CAISELAGGTHNEQFF.

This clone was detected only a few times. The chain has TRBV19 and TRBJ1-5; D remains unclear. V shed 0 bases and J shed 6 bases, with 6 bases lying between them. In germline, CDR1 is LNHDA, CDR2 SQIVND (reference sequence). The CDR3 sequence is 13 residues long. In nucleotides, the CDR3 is TGTGCCAGTAGTATAGATCGGGGTCAGCCCCAGCATTTT. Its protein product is CASSIDRGQPQHF.

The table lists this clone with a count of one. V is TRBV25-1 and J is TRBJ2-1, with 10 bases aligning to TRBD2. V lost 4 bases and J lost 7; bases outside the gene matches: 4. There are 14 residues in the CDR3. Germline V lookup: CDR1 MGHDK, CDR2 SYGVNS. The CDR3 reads CASSGSGGANEQFF. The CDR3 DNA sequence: TGTGCCAGCAGTGGAAGCGGGGGGGCGAATGAGCAGTTCTTC.

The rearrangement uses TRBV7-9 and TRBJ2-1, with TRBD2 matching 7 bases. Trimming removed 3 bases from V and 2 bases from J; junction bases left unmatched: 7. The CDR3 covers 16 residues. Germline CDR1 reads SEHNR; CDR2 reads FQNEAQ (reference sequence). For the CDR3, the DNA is TGTGCCAGCAGCTTTCTTTTAGCGGGCCCCTACAATGAGCAGTTCTTC. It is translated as CASSFLLAGPYNEQFF.

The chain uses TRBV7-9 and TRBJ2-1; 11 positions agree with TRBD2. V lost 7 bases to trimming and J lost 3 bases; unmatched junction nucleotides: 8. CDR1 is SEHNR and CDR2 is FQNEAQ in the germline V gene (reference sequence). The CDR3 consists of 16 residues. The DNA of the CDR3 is TGTGCCAGCACCCTGGGCACTAGCGGGGGCTACAATGAGCAGTTCTTC. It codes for CASTLGTSGGYNEQFF.

CDR3 region: CASRRQGVLLGAYNEQFF. CDR3 nucleotides: TGTGCCAGTAGAAGACAGGGGGTACTCCTTGGGGCCTACAATGAGCAGTTCTTC. The chain combines TRBV19 with TRBJ2-1, with 9 bases aligning to TRBD1. The CDR3 has 18 residues. Germline CDR1 reads LNHDA; CDR2 reads SQIVND (reference sequence). Losses at the gene ends were 6 bases for V and 2 bases for J; bases not matched to a gene: 14.

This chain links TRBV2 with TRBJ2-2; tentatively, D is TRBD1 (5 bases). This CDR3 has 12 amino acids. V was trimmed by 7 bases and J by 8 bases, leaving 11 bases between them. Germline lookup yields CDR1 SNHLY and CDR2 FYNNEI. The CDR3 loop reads CASKTRTGELFF. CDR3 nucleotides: TGTGCCAGCAAGACCCGGACAGGGGAGCTGTTTTTT.

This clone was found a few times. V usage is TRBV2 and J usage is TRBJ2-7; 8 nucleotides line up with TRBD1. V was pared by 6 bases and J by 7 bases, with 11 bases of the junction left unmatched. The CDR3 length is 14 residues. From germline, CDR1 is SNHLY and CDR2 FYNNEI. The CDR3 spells CASRPGTGSWEQYF. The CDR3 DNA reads TGTGCCAGCAGGCCCGGGACAGGCAGCTGGGAGCAGTACTTC.

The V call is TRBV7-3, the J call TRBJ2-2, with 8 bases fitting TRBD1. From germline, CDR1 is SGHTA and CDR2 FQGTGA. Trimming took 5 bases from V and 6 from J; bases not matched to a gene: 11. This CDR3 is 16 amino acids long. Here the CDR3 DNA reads TGTGCCAGCAGCCATAAGGGACAGGAGAAGCCCGGGGAGCTGTTTTTT. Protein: CASSHKGQEKPGELFF.